This is a list of T cell receptor beta chains from one sample in a study of blood T cell repertoires in COVID-19. TCRdb's table, derived via immunoSEQ multiplex PCR, lists solely in-frame clones and lacks some. The sample contains about 110,000 clones, roughly 91% of which appear only once. The sequencing sample was made of peripheral blood. The receptors originated from a woman aged 50 to 60 with acute or convalescent COVID-19. CDR3s include the opening cysteine and the closing phenylalanine or tryptophan. The order of the fields is V gene, D gene, clone size, J gene, CDR3 DNA, CDR3 protein. The D gene is left open where the match is weak. For some rows the clone size is stated as once, few or many, or as a class when expanded; others skip it.

TRBV18	NA	NA	TRBJ2-5	TGTGCCAGCTCACCACCGAACAGGGTGCGCCAAGAGACCCAGTACTTC	CASSPPNRVRQETQYF
TRBV18	TRBD1	NA	TRBJ1-1	TGTGCCAGCTCACCGGGACCAGGGGGGACTGAAGCTTTCTTT	CASSPGPGGTEAFF
TRBV7-9	TRBD1	NA	TRBJ1-6	TGTGCCAGCAGCCCTTGGACAGGGGCGGGTTCACCCCTCCACTTT	CASSPWTGAGSPLHF
TRBV25-1	NA	once	TRBJ2-7	TGTGCCAGCAGTGAATATTTAAAGGGAGCCGAGCAGTACTTC	CASSEYLKGAEQYF
TRBV7-9	NA	NA	TRBJ2-1	TGTGCCAGCAGCCCCCGTTGGGGGGGCCCCAATGAGCAGTTCTTC	CASSPRWGGPNEQFF
TRBV24-1	TRBD1	NA	TRBJ2-5	TGTGCCACCAGTGATTTCCGCCGGACAGGACAAGAGACCCAGTACTTC	CATSDFRRTGQETQYF
TRBV27	NA	NA	TRBJ2-2	TGTGCCAGCAGTTCCTCGGGACAACATACCGGGGAGCTGTTTTTT	CASSSSGQHTGELFF
TRBV3-1/TRBV3-2	NA	NA	TRBJ2-7	TGTGCCAGCAGCCACTGGAGGGGTCCCTACGAGCAGTACTTC	CASSHWRGPYEQYF
TRBV6-4	TRBD1	few	TRBJ2-3	TGTGCCAGCAGTGACTCGACAGGGCCAGATACGCAGTATTTT	CASSDSTGPDTQYF
TRBV7-2	NA	NA	TRBJ1-2	TGTGCCAGCAGCTTAGGGTCAGGGGACTATGGCTACACCTTC	CASSLGSGDYGYTF
TRBV19	TRBD1	NA	TRBJ1-5	TGTGCCAGTAGGGAGACAGGGGGGATGAACCAGCCCCAGCATTTT	CASRETGGMNQPQHF
TRBV19	NA	NA	TRBJ1-4	TGTGCCAGTAGTATCCCGGGAATCGAAAAACTGTTTTTT	CASSIPGIEKLFF
TRBV7-9	TRBD2	NA	TRBJ2-1	TGTGCCAGCAGCTCACTAGCGGGATCGATAAAAAAGTTCTTC	CASSSLAGSIKKFF
TRBV27	TRBD1	NA	TRBJ1-4	TGTGCCAGCGGCGACAGGGGACGGGCACTGTTTTTT	CASGDRGRALFF